Given below is one TCR beta chain in context. The source of the sample is a study of blood T cell repertoires in COVID-19. Overall study: T cells, B-cell-depleted T cells, or PBMCs supplied cDNA or gDNA.

Germline CDR1 reads PRHDT; CDR2 reads FYEKMQ (reference sequence). Trimming left V 1 base short and J 4 bases short, with 10 bases between. The CDR3 is 15 residues long. Repertoires were generated with immunoSEQ multiplex PCR, while TCRdb's copy carries only in-frame clones and drops some. The table lists a few hundred thousand clones, around nine tenths of them singletons, with 3% to 3.5% in the top ten. Sequencing was performed on peripheral blood. This sequence was found in a man aged 60 to 69 with acute or convalescent COVID-19. The chain has TRBV13 and TRBJ2-2; the D gene is possibly TRBD1 (5 bases). In DNA, the CDR3 is TGTGCCAGCAGCTTAGAGGGGAAGGGCACCGGGGAGCTGTTTTTT. Translated: CASSLEGKGTGELFF.